These 17 T cell receptor beta chains share one sample of origin, sequenced in a study of cytomegalovirus exposure and HLA in healthy donors. PCR primers comprised 60 Vbeta and 13 Jbeta primers. Here immunoSEQ multiplex PCR was the method, and the copy in TCRdb shows in-frame clones only, minus some. The table shows approximately 160,000 clones, with about 65% occurring only once. Sequenced sample: PBMCs. The receptors were gathered from a woman younger than 30 in good health and CMV-seropositive.

CDR3 DNA: TGTGCCACCAGCAGAACACCCGCGGGGCTTCTCTATGGCTACACCTTC. This encodes CATSRTPAGLLYGYTF. The V gene is TRBV15, the J gene TRBJ1-2; weak D call: TRBD1 (5 bases). The CDR3 sequence is 16 residues long. CDR1 is LNHNV and CDR2 is YYDKDF in the germline V gene (reference sequence). Trimming stripped 2 bases from V and 4 bases from J, with 17 bases between.

CDR3 amino acids: CASSRTVTQRNNEQFF. In DNA form, the CDR3 reads TGTGCCAGCAGCCGGACAGTAACCCAAAGGAACAATGAGCAGTTCTTC. The chain has TRBV11-1 and TRBJ2-1, with D maybe TRBD1 (6 bases). There are 16 residues in the CDR3. Deletions cut 5 bases from V and 5 bases from J, with 19 bases between. Germline V gives CDR1 SGHAT, CDR2 FQDESV (reference sequence).

This chain joins TRBV7-8 and TRBJ2-1, with a weak D call TRBD1 (5 bases). The CDR3 loop spans 16 amino acids. V gave up 5 bases and J gave up 6 bases, with 20 bases separating them. Looked up from germline, CDR1 is SGHVS and CDR2 is FQNEAQ. This chain's CDR3 is CASSLKDSVVVNEQFF. CDR3 in DNA: TGTGCCAGCAGCCTAAAAGACAGCGTGGTTGTCAATGAGCAGTTCTTC.

This chain links TRBV27 with TRBJ2-5; 8 bases are a match to TRBD2. The trim removed 3 bases at V and 6 bases at J, leaving 12 bases unmatched. The CDR3 consists of 16 residues. The germline V gene has CDR1 MNHEY and CDR2 SMNVEV (reference sequence). The CDR3 is CASSFRGVSGAKTQYF. DNA for the CDR3: TGTGCCAGCAGTTTTCGAGGAGTTAGCGGGGCAAAGACCCAGTACTTC.

In this sample, this clone turned up a few times. The V and J genes are TRBV15 and TRBJ1-5, with D tentatively TRBD1 (6 bases). The V end was cut by 0 bases, the J end by 4 bases, with 10 bases between. The germline CDR1 and CDR2 sequences are LNHNV and YYDKDF (reference sequence). The CDR3 spans 15 residues. DNA for the CDR3: TGTGCCACCAGCAGAGATAGGGGGAAAAATCAGCCCCAGCATTTT. Residues: CATSRDRGKNQPQHF.

The chain joins TRBV7-9 to TRBJ2-3; D not certain. Germline assignment: CDR1 SEHNR and CDR2 FQNEAQ (reference sequence). This CDR3 is 11 amino acids long. The V end lost 5 bases, the J end lost 2 bases, and 2 bases lay between the germline ends. This CDR3 reads CASSLTDTQYF. The CDR3 DNA reads TGTGCCAGCAGCCTCACAGATACGCAGTATTTT. The entire variable domain, with the rest obtained from reference TRBV7-9 and TRBJ2-3, is as follows: DTGVSQNPRHKITKRGQNVTFRCDPISEHNRLYWYRQTLGQGPEFLTYFQNEAQLEKSRLLSDRFSAERPKGSFSTLEIQRTEQGDSAMYLCASSLTDTQYFGPGTRLTVL.

This clone was picked up a small number of times. This chain joins TRBV18 and TRBJ2-1; a weak D match, TRBD2 (5 bases). The CDR3 loop spans 12 amino acids. Trimming took 3 bases from V and 7 from J, leaving 7 bases between them. Per germline, CDR1 KGHSH and CDR2 LQKENI. The CDR3 loop reads CASSPAGNEQFF. The CDR3 DNA reads TGTGCCAGCTCACCGGCGGGTAATGAGCAGTTCTTC.

The chain carries TRBV30 and TRBJ2-2; D call uncertain. The CDR3 spans 14 residues. Germline V lookup: CDR1 GTSNPN, CDR2 SVGIG (reference sequence). V lost 0 bases, J lost 2 bases, and 7 bases lay in between. The CDR3 DNA reads as TGTGCCTGGAGTGTCCGACACAACACCGGGGAGCTGTTTTTT. Amino acid sequence: CAWSVRHNTGELFF.

Remarks on this clone: The same CDR3 is also encoded by other DNA sequences in this sample. The CDR3 nucleotides read TGCGCCAGCGGACAGGGGGCAGAAACCATTAATTCACCCCTCCACTTT. Protein sequence: CASGQGAETINSPLHF. This rearrangement joins TRBV4-1 to TRBJ1-6; 11 positions agree with TRBD1. CDR3 length: 16 amino acids. V lost 8 bases, J lost 6 bases, and 9 bases stayed unmatched. Germline assignment: CDR1 MGHRA and CDR2 YSYEKL.

The gene calls are TRBV4-2 and TRBJ2-7, with 9 bases fitting TRBD2. V lost 2 bases to trimming and J lost 3 bases; unmatched junction nucleotides: 11. The CDR3 extends over 17 amino acids. The germline CDR1 and CDR2 sequences are LGHNA and YNFKEQ. The CDR3 nucleotides read TGTGCCAGCAGCCAATTGGCGGGGGGGCCCTCGAGCTACGAGCAGTACTTC. Amino acid sequence: CASSQLAGGPSSYEQYF.

This clone was detected a few times. The V gene is TRBV4-3, the J gene TRBJ2-5; 7 bases match TRBD2. The CDR3 loop spans 15 amino acids. V was clipped by 0 bases and J by 0 bases; unmatched bases: 1. CDR1 LGHNA and CDR2 YSLEER come from the germline V gene. For the CDR3, the DNA is TGCGCCAGCAGCCAAGATGCGGGGGACCAAGAGACCCAGTACTTC. It specifies CASSQDAGDQETQYF.

The chain has TRBV6-5 and TRBJ1-2; 9 positions agree with TRBD1. The CDR3 sequence is 12 residues long. Unmatched junction bases numbered 5, after V lost 7 bases and J lost 8 bases. Looked up from germline, CDR1 is MNHEY and CDR2 is SVGAGI. CDR3 amino acids: CASTMTGGGYTF. The CDR3, as DNA: TGTGCCAGCACAATGACAGGGGGAGGCTACACCTTC.

The chain combines TRBV28 with TRBJ1-5; D is perhaps TRBD1 (5 bases). Between the trimmed V and J ends, which lost 2 bases and 4 bases, there was a span of 21 bases. CDR3 length: 18 amino acids. CDR1 and CDR2 (germline): MDHEN, SYDVKM. CDR3 DNA sequence: TGTGCCAGCAGTTTAGACGGGACTCCCCGAGGGAGAAATCAGCCCCAGCATTTT. Its translation: CASSLDGTPRGRNQPQHF.

V usage is TRBV9 and J usage is TRBJ1-4; TRBD1 might be the D (5 bases). Per germline, CDR1 SGDLS and CDR2 YYNGEE. V shed 0 bases and J shed 7 bases, with 19 bases lying between them. This CDR3 region has 17 residues. The CDR3 coding sequence is TGTGCCAGCAGCGTAGAGGGGAGGTGGCAGGGCGGTGAAAAACTGTTTTTT. Translating it yields CASSVEGRWQGGEKLFF.

The chain has TRBV5-1 and TRBJ1-2, with D tentatively TRBD1 (6 bases). The length of the CDR3 is 15 residues. Deletions cut 3 bases from V and 6 bases from J, with 18 bases between. The germline gives CDR1 SGHRS, CDR2 YFSETQ. CDR3 DNA sequence: TGCGCCAGCAGCTCCCCGGACAGAAGACGGCATGGCTACACCTTC. Amino acids: CASSSPDRRRHGYTF. The whole variable domain, filled in from reference TRBV5-1 and TRBJ1-2, reads KAGVTQTPRYLIKTRGQQVTLSCSPISGHRSVSWYQQTPGQGLQFLFEYFSETQRNKGNFPGRFSGRQFSNSRSEMNVSTLELGDSALYLCASSSPDRRRHGYTFGSGTRLTVV.

The V and J genes are TRBV19 and TRBJ1-2, with D unclear. Germline CDR1 is LNHDA and CDR2 is SQIVND (reference sequence). The CDR3 loop spans 15 amino acids. The germline V and J ends were trimmed by 7 bases and 1 base, with 16 bases remaining between them. CDR3 loop: CASTGAGSVNYGYTF. CDR3 sequence (DNA): TGTGCCAGTACTGGCGCGGGCTCCGTTAACTATGGCTACACCTTC.

This clone was detected only a few times. This chain joins TRBV7-2 and TRBJ2-1, with 10 bases matching TRBD2. Germline V gene sequence: CDR1 SGHTA, CDR2 FQGNSA. The CDR3 has 15 residues. V shed 3 bases, J shed 4 bases, and the junction held 3 bases outside the gene matches. The CDR3 DNA reads as TGTGCCAGCAGCTTTAAAGCGGGGGGGTACAATGAGCAGTTCTTC. It encodes CASSFKAGGYNEQFF.